The 2 T cell receptor beta chains below all came from one sample that was sequenced in a study of blood T cell repertoires in COVID-19. Produced via immunoSEQ multiplex PCR; TCRdb's table is partial and in-frame only. The sample holds 180,000 or so clones, roughly 90% seen once. Sequencing was done on a sample of peripheral blood. These receptor sequences come from a woman in her forties or fifties with acute or convalescent COVID-19.

The V call is TRBV19, the J call TRBJ1-5; TRBD1 might be the D (5 bases). CDR1 and CDR2 from the germline V gene are LNHDA and SQIVND (reference sequence). The V gene lost 5 bases and the J gene lost 1 base, with 12 bases spanning the gap. The CDR3 covers 15 residues. The CDR3 DNA sequence: TGTGCCAGTAGTCAGGGTCTTGTGAGCAATCAGCCCCAGCATTTT. Translated, it gives CASSQGLVSNQPQHF. Supplemented by reference TRBV19 and TRBJ1-5, the full variable domain reads DGGITQSPKYLFRKEGQNVTLSCEQNLNHDAMYWYRQDPGQGLRLIYYSQIVNDFQKGDIAEGYSVSREKKESFPLTVTSAQKNPTAFYLCASSQGLVSNQPQHFGDGTRLSIL.

The rearrangement uses TRBV6-5 and TRBJ1-3, with 9 bases that match TRBD1. Germline CDR1 and CDR2: MNHEY and SVGAGI. Trimming at V came to 4 bases and at J to 4 bases, leaving 8 bases not matched to a gene. There are 16 residues in the CDR3. For the CDR3, the DNA is TGTGCCAGCAGTTGGGACAGGGAGTCTCTCGGAAACACCATATATTTT. It specifies CASSWDRESLGNTIYF.